Here is one TCR beta chain with its context. This table comes from immunoSEQ multiplex PCR, and its TCRdb copy is limited to in-frame clones, with some not included. The sample shows over 150,000 clones, around four fifths of them seen only once. The entry originates in a study of blood T cell repertoires in COVID-19. The trim removed 0 bases at V and 4 bases at J, leaving 3 bases unmatched. Germline V gene lookup returns CDR1 ENHRY and CDR2 SYGVKD. This CDR3 is 15 amino acids long. The sample comprised peripheral blood. The sequence was collected from a woman in her 70s with COVID-19, enrolled during active disease. This chain links TRBV10-3 with TRBJ2-3; 8 bases align to TRBD1. The CDR3 DNA sequence: TGTGCCATCAGTGAGTCAAGGACAGGGCCAGATACGCAGTATTTT. Translating gives CAISESRTGPDTQYF.